This T cell receptor beta chain was obtained from a study of T-cell reconstitution after alpha-beta-depleted transplantation in children. Germline CDR1 LNHNV, CDR2 YYDKDF (reference sequence). The CDR3 is made up of 17 amino acids. V was cut by 0 bases and J by 0 bases, with 15 bases left in between. Researchers prepared the TCRbeta library using unique molecular identifiers, the study reports. Using its own MiXCR run on the PCR reads, TCRdb lists one record per CDR3 protein. Of approximately 980,000 distinct CDR3 sequences detected, around 30% appear once; the ten largest clones hold under 30%. General study points: The study reportedly traced alpha-beta T cells about two months after transplant to several hundred expanded graft clones.

With respect to this clonotype: Antigen specificity is unknown.

The source was PBMCs, mostly from graft donor cells, collected 360 days after TCRalphabeta/CD19-depleted stem cell transplant. The clonotype originates from a boy in the first two years of life who had a stem cell transplant for SCID, so the T cells may come from the graft donor. This chain connects TRBV15 to TRBJ2-7; possibly TRBD1 or TRBD2 for D (5 bases each). The CDR3 region has the DNA TGTGCCACCAGCAGAGACGTTCGGGGCTACTTCTCCTACGAGCAGTACTTC. Protein: CATSRDVRGYFSYEQYF.